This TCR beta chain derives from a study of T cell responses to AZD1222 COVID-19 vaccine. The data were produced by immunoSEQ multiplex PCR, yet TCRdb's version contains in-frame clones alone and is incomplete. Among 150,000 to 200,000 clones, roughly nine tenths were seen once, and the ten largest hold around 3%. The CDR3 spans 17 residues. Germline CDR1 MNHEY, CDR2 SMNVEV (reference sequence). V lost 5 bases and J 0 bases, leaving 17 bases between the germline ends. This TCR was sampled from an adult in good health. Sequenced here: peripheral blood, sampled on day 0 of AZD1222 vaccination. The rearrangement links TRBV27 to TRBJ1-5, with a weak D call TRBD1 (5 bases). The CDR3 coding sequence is TGTGCCAGCAGTCCCGGCAGGGCAGAATATAGCAATCAGCCCCAGCATTTT. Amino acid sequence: CASSPGRAEYSNQPQHF.